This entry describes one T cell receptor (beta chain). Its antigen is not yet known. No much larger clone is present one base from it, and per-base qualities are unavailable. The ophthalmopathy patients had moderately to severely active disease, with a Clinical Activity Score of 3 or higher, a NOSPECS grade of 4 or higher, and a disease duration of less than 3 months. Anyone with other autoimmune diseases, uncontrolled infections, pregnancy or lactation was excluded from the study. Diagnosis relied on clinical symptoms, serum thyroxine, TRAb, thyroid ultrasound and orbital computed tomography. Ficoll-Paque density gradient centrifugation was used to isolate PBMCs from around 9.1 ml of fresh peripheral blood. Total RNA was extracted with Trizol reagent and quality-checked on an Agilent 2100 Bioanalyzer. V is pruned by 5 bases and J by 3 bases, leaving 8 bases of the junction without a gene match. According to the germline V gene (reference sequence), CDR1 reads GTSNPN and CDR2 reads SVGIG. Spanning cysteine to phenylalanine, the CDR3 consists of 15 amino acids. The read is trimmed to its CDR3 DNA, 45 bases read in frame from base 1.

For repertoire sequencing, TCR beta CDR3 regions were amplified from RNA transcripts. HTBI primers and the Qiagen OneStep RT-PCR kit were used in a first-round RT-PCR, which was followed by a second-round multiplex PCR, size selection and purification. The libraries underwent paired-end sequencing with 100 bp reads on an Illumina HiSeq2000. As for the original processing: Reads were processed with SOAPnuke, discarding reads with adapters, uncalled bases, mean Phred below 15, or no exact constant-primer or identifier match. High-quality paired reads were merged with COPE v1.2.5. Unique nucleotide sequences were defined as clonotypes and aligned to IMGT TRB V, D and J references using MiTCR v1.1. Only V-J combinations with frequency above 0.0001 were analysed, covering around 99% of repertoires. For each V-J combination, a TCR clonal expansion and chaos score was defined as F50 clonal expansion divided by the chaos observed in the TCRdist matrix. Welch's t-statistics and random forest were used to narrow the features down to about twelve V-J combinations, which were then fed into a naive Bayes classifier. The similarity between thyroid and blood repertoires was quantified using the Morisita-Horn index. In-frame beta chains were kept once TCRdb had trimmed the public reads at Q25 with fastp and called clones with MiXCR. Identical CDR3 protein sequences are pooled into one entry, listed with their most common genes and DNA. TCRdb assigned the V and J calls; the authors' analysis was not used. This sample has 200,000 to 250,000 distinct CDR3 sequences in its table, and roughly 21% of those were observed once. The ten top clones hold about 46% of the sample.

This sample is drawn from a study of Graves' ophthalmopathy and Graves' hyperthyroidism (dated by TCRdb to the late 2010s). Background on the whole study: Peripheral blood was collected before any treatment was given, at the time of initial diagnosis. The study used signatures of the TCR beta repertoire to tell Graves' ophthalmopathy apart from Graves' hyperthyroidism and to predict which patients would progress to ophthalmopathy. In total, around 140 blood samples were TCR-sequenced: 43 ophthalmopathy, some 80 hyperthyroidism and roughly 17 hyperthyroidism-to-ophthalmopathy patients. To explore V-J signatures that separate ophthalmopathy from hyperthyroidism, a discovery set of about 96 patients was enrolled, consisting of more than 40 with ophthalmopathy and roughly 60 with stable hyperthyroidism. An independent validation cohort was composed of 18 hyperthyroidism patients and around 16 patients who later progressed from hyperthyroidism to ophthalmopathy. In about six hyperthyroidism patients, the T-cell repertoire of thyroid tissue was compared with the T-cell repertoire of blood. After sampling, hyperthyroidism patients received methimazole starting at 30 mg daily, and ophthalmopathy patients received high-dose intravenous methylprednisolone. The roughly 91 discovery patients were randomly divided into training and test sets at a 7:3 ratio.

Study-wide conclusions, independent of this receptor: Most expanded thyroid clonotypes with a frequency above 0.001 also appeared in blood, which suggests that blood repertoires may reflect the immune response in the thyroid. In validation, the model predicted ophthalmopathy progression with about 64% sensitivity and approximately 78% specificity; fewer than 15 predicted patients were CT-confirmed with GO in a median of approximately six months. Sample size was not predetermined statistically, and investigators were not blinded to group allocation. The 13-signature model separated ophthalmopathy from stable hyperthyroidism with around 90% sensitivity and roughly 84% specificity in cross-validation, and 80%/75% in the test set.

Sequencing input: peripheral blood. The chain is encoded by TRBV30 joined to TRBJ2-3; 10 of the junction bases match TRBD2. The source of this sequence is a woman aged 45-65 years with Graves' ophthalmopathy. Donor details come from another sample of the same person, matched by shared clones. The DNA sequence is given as TGTGCCTGGGCTCCCAGCGGGAGGGCGACAGATACGCAGTATTTT. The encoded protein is CAWAPSGRATDTQYF.